This paragraph covers one TCR beta chain sequence. The data stem from a study of cytomegalovirus exposure and HLA in healthy donors. Trimming took 0 bases from V and 0 from J, leaving 12 bases between them. Germline CDR1 reads SGDLS; CDR2 reads YYNGEE. The CDR3 length is 16 residues. Data came from immunoSEQ multiplex PCR; TCRdb stores just in-frame clones and leaves some out. In the table there are about 280,000 clones, about 86% of which are singletons. V gene TRBV9 combines with J gene TRBJ1-1, with a possible D match to TRBD1 (6 bases). The origin of this receptor is a woman aged 18-30 years in good health and CMV-seronegative. The sequenced material came from PBMCs. The CDR3 nucleotides read TGTGCCAGCAGCGTAGGTGGACAGCTACTGAACACTGAAGCTTTCTTT. It yields the protein CASSVGGQLLNTEAFF.